This T cell receptor beta chain was retrieved from a study of blood T cell repertoires in COVID-19. Cohorts were determined from participant-reported clinical history. Clones were read by immunoSEQ multiplex PCR, and TCRdb kept only the in-frame ones, dropping some. This table has some 210,000 clones, about four fifths appearing once. The CDR3 has 14 amino acids. Between the trimmed V and J ends, which lost 1 base and 2 bases, there was a span of 6 bases. Germline loops: CDR1 SGHTA, CDR2 FQGNSA. The chain couples TRBV7-2 to TRBJ1-5; D may be TRBD1 (5 bases). The sequencing input was PBMCs or T cells enriched from blood (not recorded which). The TCR comes from a woman aged 50 to 60 with acute COVID-19. The CDR3, as DNA: TGTGCCAGCAGCTTAGGCAGGGGCAATCAGCCCCAGCATTTT. The encoded protein is CASSLGRGNQPQHF.